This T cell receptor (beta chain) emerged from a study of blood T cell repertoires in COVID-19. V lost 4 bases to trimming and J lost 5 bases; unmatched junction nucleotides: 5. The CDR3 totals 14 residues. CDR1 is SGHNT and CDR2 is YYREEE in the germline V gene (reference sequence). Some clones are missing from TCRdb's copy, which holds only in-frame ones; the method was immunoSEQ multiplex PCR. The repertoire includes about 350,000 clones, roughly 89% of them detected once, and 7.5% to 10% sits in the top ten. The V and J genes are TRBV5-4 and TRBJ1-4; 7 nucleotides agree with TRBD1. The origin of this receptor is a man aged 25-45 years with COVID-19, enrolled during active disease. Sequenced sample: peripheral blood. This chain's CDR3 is CASSPGTVNEKLFF. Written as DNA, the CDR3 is TGTGCCAGCAGCCCCGGGACAGTAAATGAAAAACTGTTTTTT.